What follows describes a single T cell receptor (beta chain). The antigen it recognizes is unknown. No per-base quality is available; no much larger clone lies one base away. Trimming takes 3 bases from V and 3 bases from J, and the germline ends sit 17 bases apart. The CDR3 measures 17 amino acids from cysteine to phenylalanine. Only CDR3 DNA remains: 51 bases, in frame from the first base. Per the germline V gene (reference sequence), LNHDA is the CDR1 and SQIVND is the CDR2. The immunoSEQ Assay, a bias-controlled multiplex PCR, was used to amplify TCRbeta CDR3 regions from genomic DNA. As for the authors' bioinformatics: The number of nucleated cells in each sample was estimated from the amplification of reference gene primers within the assay. To quantify the absolute abundance of each unique TCRbeta CDR3 rearrangement, sequence reads were collapsed and filtered. Productive Simpson clonality was computed per sample as the square root of Simpson's diversity index over productive rearrangements. TCRdb re-hosts the immuneACCESS table, in-frame sequences only. Its copies lack some clones; in the studies checked, an unresolved V gene accounts for under half of them, and the cause for the rest is not known. V, J and clone size reflect that table, while D and trimming were determined from the DNA. A total of 300,000 to 500,000 clones appear in this sample, 88% of them only once. Around 1.9% of the sample rests with the top ten.

Participants in the prospective study were aged 18 to 89 years, lived in some 24 United States geographic areas, and enrolled through a virtual design. To assign participants to cohorts, the prospective study relied on clinical history that participants themselves reported in a screening survey and a study questionnaire. In the prospective study, whole blood, serum and a nasopharyngeal or oropharyngeal swab were collected from each participant by mobile phlebotomists. Participants in the prospective study had the option to provide additional blood draws and questionnaires over an approximately 2-month period. Before DNA extraction, blood samples from the prospective study were shipped at room temperature or frozen. The data originate from a study of blood T cell repertoires in COVID-19 (dated by TCRdb to 2019 to 2021). With respect to the entire study: Samples from collaborators originated in the United States, Italy and Spain and spanned both the acute and convalescent phases of COVID-19. The material from the prospective study consisted of cDNA or gDNA derived from T cells, B-cell-depleted T cells, or PBMCs. Subjects who had been exposed to COVID-19, were actively infected with it, or had recovered from it provided the deeply sampled blood TCRbeta repertoires that made up the dataset. A freely available public database, intended as a resource for researchers studying the immune response to SARS-CoV-2, is where the repertoires were released. Samples came from the ongoing ImmuneRACE study (first 160 participants) plus 1,254 subjects from 6 global collaborators. The sample metadata nearly always contained a de-identified subject ID, COVID-19 status, age in years and sex. Where available, HLA class I and class II types were obtained from metadata supplied by the sample provider rather than from assay-based typing. Overall study outcomes, separate from this receptor: The amount of clinical and demographic metadata varied by source and participant and was provided uncurated.

This clonotype was obtained from a woman in her 40s with acute COVID-19. The chain was built from TRBV19 and TRBJ2-2, with a tentative D gene TRBD2 over 6 matching bases. Input material: PBMCs or T cells enriched from blood (not recorded which). The base sequence is TGTGCCAGTAGTATGAGGAGGCGGGGCAGGGACACCGGGGAGCTGTTTTTT. Its translation is CASSMRRRGRDTGELFF.